The T cell receptor (beta chain) under discussion was sequenced for a study of blood T cell repertoires in COVID-19. Turning to the study itself: Samples taken during acute and convalescent COVID-19 were collected in the United States, Italy and Spain. PBMCs, B-cell-depleted T cells, or T cells provided the cDNA or gDNA that made up the material.

V lost 8 bases to trimming and J lost 10 bases; unmatched junction nucleotides: 6. The CDR3 has 12 residues. Germline V CDR1 and CDR2: MDHEN, SYDVKM. Only in-frame clones appear in the TCRdb table, and some are missing; sequencing was by immunoSEQ multiplex PCR. The table has about 170,000 clones, roughly 90% seen once; the top ten hold 4.8%. The sequence was collected from a man between 25 and 39 years old with COVID-19, enrolled during active disease. Sequencing input: peripheral blood. The chain combines TRBV28 with TRBJ2-1; 9 bases align to TRBD2. CDR3 sequence: CASRLAGYEQFF. The DNA for the CDR3 is TGTGCCAGCCGGCTAGCGGGATACGAGCAGTTCTTC. Full variable domain (missing parts from reference TRBV28 and TRBJ2-1): DVKVTQSSRYLVKRTGEKVFLECVQDMDHENMFWYRQDPGLGLRLIYFSYDVKMKEKGDIPEGYSVSREKKERFSLILESASTNQTSMYLCASRLAGYEQFFGPGTRLTVL.